This TCR beta chain was recovered during a study of blood T cell repertoires in COVID-19. Study-wide background: Nucleic acid was either cDNA or gDNA, and it came from T cells, B-cell-depleted T cells, or PBMCs.

CDR1 SGHAT and CDR2 FQNNGV come from the germline V gene. The CDR3 covers 14 residues. The V and J ends lost 5 bases and 6 bases, in that order; junction bases with no gene match: 10. Authors' methods: Reference gene primer amplification gave nucleated cell count estimates. Assay: immunoSEQ multiplex PCR; the TCRdb copy retains only in-frame clones and omits some. The V and J calls and clone size come from that table; D and trimming were worked out from the DNA. The table records over 150,000 clones, over 70% of them present only once. The sample consisted of peripheral blood. The sequence came from a man aged 70-80 years with acute or convalescent COVID-19. The V and J genes are TRBV11-2 and TRBJ2-7; 7 bases map to TRBD1. This CDR3 is CASSATGVLVEQYF. For the CDR3, the DNA is TGTGCCAGCAGCGCAACAGGGGTTTTGGTCGAGCAGTACTTC.